This is a list of T cell receptor beta chains from one sample in a study of cytomegalovirus exposure and HLA in healthy donors. The table came from immunoSEQ multiplex PCR; TCRdb's copy has only in-frame clones and leaves some out. The sample shows more than 90,000 clones, approximately 60% of them seen only once. Sequencing input: PBMCs. The receptors stem from a woman in her thirties in good health and CMV-seronegative. CDR3s include the opening cysteine and the closing phenylalanine or tryptophan.

V gene,J gene,CDR3 length,CDR3 protein
TRBV9,TRBJ2-2,18,CASSGPPSAGLVGGELFF
TRBV15,TRBJ2-5,18,CATSRDGNSGRAGETQYF
TRBV6-8,TRBJ2-5,17,CASRGAASGRGGETQYF
TRBV27,TRBJ1-2,15,CASSLGAGEFYGYTF
TRBV4-2,TRBJ1-2,15,CASSQDRQGAYGYTF
TRBV7-7,TRBJ2-1,16,CASSLDWRASNNEQFF
TRBV28,TRBJ2-7,14,CASSSLAGGHEQYF
TRBV7-3,TRBJ2-2,15,CASSRTSGNTGELFF
TRBV19,TRBJ1-2,17,CASNPKGATYANYGYTF
TRBV11-1,TRBJ2-3,15,CASSLRAGGRDTQYF
TRBV18,TRBJ1-5,14,CASSPDSSNQPQHF
TRBV27,TRBJ2-7,14,CASSPVLRVSEQYF
TRBV5-1,TRBJ2-5,15,CASSLGDRGGETQYF
TRBV5-6,TRBJ2-7,16,CASSWRGAGVHDEQYF
TRBV19,TRBJ2-1,20,CASSIEGVRRTSGSYNEQFF
TRBV28,TRBJ1-5,18,CASSSASGTTYSNQPQHF
TRBV19,TRBJ2-1,16,CASSHPPPGGFNEQFF
TRBV9,TRBJ2-3,13,CASSMDNTDTQYF
TRBV18,TRBJ1-4,15,CASSPSTGGNEKLFF
TRBV2,TRBJ2-1,19,CASSWGLSLAGEGYNEQFF
TRBV4-1,TRBJ2-3,19,CASSQLGGPPGGKSGTQYF
TRBV27,TRBJ2-5,15,CASSSPIRGKETQYF
TRBV12-2,TRBJ1-2,20,CASRFHILLTPGQEAYGYTF
TRBV20-1,TRBJ1-1,10,CSGGHTEAFF
TRBV28,TRBJ1-2,15,CASTLWGGQGGGYTF
TRBV29-1,TRBJ1-1,14,CSVHSPPGQGVAFF
TRBV28,TRBJ2-5,13,CASGTGGQETQYF
TRBV5-6,TRBJ1-1,11,CASSLGAEAFF
TRBV19,TRBJ1-6,16,CASSITTAPADSPLHF
TRBV18,-,16,CASSPLTSGTSYEQYF
TRBV5-4,TRBJ2-7,16,CASSSGLGLVEDEQYF
TRBV27,TRBJ2-3,13,CASRTSGSDTQYF
TRBV28,TRBJ2-5,16,CASSLIGVAELETQYF
TRBV5-1,TRBJ2-1,15,CASSLDVSGNNEQFF
TRBV6-1,TRBJ2-1,14,CASSAATGRNEQFF
TRBV4-3,TRBJ1-2,14,CASSQETGDYGYTF
TRBV7-8,TRBJ2-1,14,CASSSEGYLGQGFF
TRBV4-3,TRBJ2-7,19,CASTFSFSGNESPAYEQYF
TRBV7-2,TRBJ2-6,14,CASSSSSGANVLTF
TRBV2,TRBJ2-2,14,CASMPERNTGELFF
TRBV4-1,TRBJ2-1,16,CASSLPGTSGRNEQFF
TRBV6-1,TRBJ2-1,17,CASSDYLLGLAGNEQFF
TRBV29-1,TRBJ1-1,12,CSVARGDTEAFF
TRBV18,TRBJ2-1,15,CASSQPGLAGFGQFF
TRBV18,TRBJ2-2,16,CASSQSGDPNTGELFF
TRBV19,TRBJ1-6,12,CASSMTGSPLHF
TRBV10-3,TRBJ2-5,16,CAISAKLDRQQETQYF
TRBV6-5,TRBJ1-1,14,CASSNRGSNTEAFF
TRBV6-5,TRBJ2-1,16,CASSYSIGDSYNEQFF
TRBV29-1,TRBJ1-2,12,CSVDLNSYGYTF